The clone carrying this TCR beta chain was observed at least ten times. No antigen is known for it. Indicated time point: newly diagnosed GD, antithyroid drugs for less than 3 months. PBMCs provided the RNA from which the TCR library was made. This record comes from a study of regulatory T cells in long-lasting Graves disease. In the study overall: For under 3 months, newly diagnosed Graves' patients had been taking antithyroid drugs. The study, taken as a whole, reports: TRBV28 was favored in persistent disease, as were TRBJ1-2 and TRBJ2-5.

V was trimmed by 1 base and J by 0 bases, leaving 9 bases between them. This CDR3 is 15 amino acids long. Germline-derived CDR1 and CDR2 are SNHLY and FYNNEI. Arm-PCR of CDR3 regions with iRepertoire HTBI primers generated TCR beta libraries. TCRdb itself ran the multiplex PCR reads through MiXCR, one entry per CDR3 protein. Of about 620,000 distinct CDR3 sequences in the sample, 15% to 20% were seen once. These same data were also listed under a study on T cells in Graves' hyperthyroidism and ophthalmopathy. This second study notes: Hyperthyroidism in the patients, aged 18 to 65, was newly diagnosed and under 2 months in duration. The primer set for the first-round RT-PCR of the TCR CDR3 was HTBI.

The rearrangement joins TRBV2 to TRBJ1-1; D is ambiguous. The TCR comes from a young woman with Graves disease. The starting material was peripheral blood mononuclear cells (PBMCs), obtained at new diagnosis, from a patient treated with antithyroid drugs. The CDR3 here is CASSEGLTLNTEAFF. The CDR3 nucleotides are TGTGCCAGCAGTGAAGGTTTAACCTTGAACACTGAAGCTTTCTTT.